Described below is a single T cell receptor (beta chain) sequence and its context. Its antigen is still unknown. The data were taken from a study of PD-1 blockade in classical Hodgkin lymphoma. General study results and limits: Complete responders had baseline diversity similar to newly diagnosed patients. Nivolumab initiated under 1 year post-ASCT led to patient exclusion.

The ends lost 0 bases at V and 2 bases at J; junction bases unmatched: 6. CDR3 length equals 16 residues. CDR1 is SGHNT and CDR2 is YYREEE in the germline V gene (reference sequence). Described time point: cycle 4 day 1 (C4D1), after around six weeks of nivolumab. Following autologous stem cell transplantation, relapse occurred in every patient, and exposure to brentuximab vedotin varied. TCRdb's table, derived via immunoSEQ multiplex PCR, lists solely in-frame clones and lacks some. The sample lists about 20,000 clones, about 61% occurring once. The gene calls are TRBV5-4 and TRBJ2-3, with TRBD1 matching 7 bases. The sample in question was peripheral blood mononuclear cells (PBMCs), obtained before the fourth cycle of nivolumab. This receptor was taken from a human donor with classical Hodgkin lymphoma. The CDR3 bases are TGTGCCAGCAGCTTGGACAGGGGAGAAGACACAGATACGCAGTATTTT. Amino acid sequence: CASSLDRGEDTDTQYF.